Below, one TCR beta chain is given with its context. This sample also contains other DNA sequences that code for the same CDR3. This specimen comes from a study of blood T cell repertoires in COVID-19. Study details: From the United States, Italy and Spain came samples of acute and convalescent COVID-19. The analysed material was cDNA or gDNA that came from T cells, B-cell-depleted T cells, or PBMCs.

Trimming took off 3 bases at V and 1 base at J, with 6 bases between the two ends. Germline CDR1 is SGHTA and CDR2 is FQGNSA. CDR3 length equals 13 residues. Original handling: Cell counts per sample came from amplifying reference gene primers. Sequencing was performed with immunoSEQ multiplex PCR; in TCRdb, only in-frame clones are kept and a portion is missing. V, J and clone size are taken as reported in that table, and D and trimming were inferred from the DNA itself. The profile shows roughly 300,000 clones, around 92% of them singletons. Material for sequencing was peripheral blood. This clonotype originated in a woman aged 25 to 39 with COVID-19, enrolled during active disease. V usage is TRBV7-2 and J usage is TRBJ1-1; no definite D call. The CDR3 sequence is CASSFNRNTEAFF. Written as DNA, the CDR3 is TGTGCCAGCAGCTTTAACAGGAACACTGAAGCTTTCTTT.